The 28 T cell receptor beta chains reported below all come from one sample, sequenced in a study of OX40 agonist ivuxolimab in advanced cancers. The method was immunoSEQ multiplex PCR; TCRdb's version includes in-frame clones alone and lacks a portion of them. The top ten hold 4.6% of the sample, which has tens of thousands of clones, over 70% seen once. Source: CD4+ or CD8+ T cells sorted from blood, taken in a trial of the OX40 agonist ivuxolimab. The receptors were sampled from an adult with an advanced solid tumor such as melanoma, head and neck, liver or kidney cancer.

The chain couples TRBV7-6 to TRBJ1-1; 9 positions agree with TRBD1. With V trimmed by 5 bases and J by 3 bases, 4 bases remained unmatched. This CDR3 comprises 14 residues. Germline V gene lookup returns CDR1 SGHVS and CDR2 FNYEAQ. CDR3 sequence: CASSEQGADTEAFF. Here the CDR3 DNA reads TGTGCCAGCAGCGAACAGGGGGCTGACACTGAAGCTTTCTTT.

V and J are TRBV27 and TRBJ1-3, with 7 positions matching TRBD1. This CDR3 is 15 amino acids long. The V and J ends lost 5 bases and 4 bases, in that order; junction bases with no gene match: 8. CDR1 MNHEY and CDR2 SMNVEV come from the germline V gene (reference sequence). CDR3 nucleotide sequence: TGTGCCAGCAGTAGCAGGGGGACCTCGGGAAACACCATATATTTT. Its protein is CASSSRGTSGNTIYF.

The rearrangement uses TRBV19 and TRBJ2-3; 12 nucleotides match TRBD2. The CDR3 length is 15 residues. Germline loops: CDR1 LNHDA, CDR2 SQIVND (reference sequence). V shed 7 bases and J 5 bases; nucleotides not matched to a gene: 7. The CDR3 spells CASTQLAGGGDTQYF. The CDR3 DNA reads TGTGCCAGTACCCAACTAGCGGGGGGTGGAGATACGCAGTATTTT.

The chain joins TRBV4-3 to TRBJ2-6; a weak D match, TRBD2 (5 bases). The germline gives CDR1 LGHNA, CDR2 YSLEER. The CDR3 spans 16 residues. V gave up 0 bases and J gave up 2 bases, with 8 bases separating them. The DNA for the CDR3 is TGCGCCAGCAGCCAAGAGTCGGGGACTGGGGCCAACGTCCTGACTTTC. Its translation is CASSQESGTGANVLTF.

This chain uses TRBV5-6 with TRBJ2-3; 9 bases align to TRBD1. Per germline, CDR1 SGHDT and CDR2 YYEEEE. Trimming at V came to 4 bases and at J to 3 bases, leaving 3 bases not matched to a gene. The CDR3 loop spans 14 amino acids. CDR3 sequence (DNA): TGTGCCAGCAGCACGGGACAGGGTACAGATACGCAGTATTTT. This translates into CASSTGQGTDTQYF.

This chain links TRBV5-4 with TRBJ1-2; D is uncertain. The CDR3 contains 15 residues. Trimming removed 1 base at V and 2 bases at J, with 12 bases between. CDR1 SGHNT and CDR2 YYREEE come from the germline V gene (reference sequence). The DNA of the CDR3 is TGTGCCAGCAGCTTGACCACCCTTGGGAACTATGGCTACACCTTC. It specifies CASSLTTLGNYGYTF.

V and J are TRBV18 and TRBJ1-1; no definite D call. V dropped 5 bases and J dropped 1 base, with 8 bases sitting between them. The CDR3 covers 13 residues. CDR1 KGHSH and CDR2 LQKENI come from the germline V gene. CDR3 loop: CASSATENTEAFF. CDR3 DNA: TGTGCCAGCTCAGCAACAGAGAACACTGAAGCTTTCTTT.

The rearrangement links TRBV9 to TRBJ1-3; D remains ambiguous. In germline, CDR1 is SGDLS, CDR2 YYNGEE. The V and J ends lost 4 bases and 1 base respectively, with 9 bases between them. This CDR3 comprises 14 residues. The CDR3 region is CASSFPPSGNTIYF. CDR3 nucleotide sequence: TGTGCCAGCAGCTTCCCCCCTTCTGGAAACACCATATATTTT.

This rearrangement joins TRBV27 to TRBJ1-1; D is possibly TRBD1 (6 bases). The V end lost 2 bases, the J end lost 5 bases, and 12 bases lay between the germline ends. The germline V gene has CDR1 MNHEY and CDR2 SMNVEV (reference sequence). This CDR3 is 14 amino acids long. CDR3 sequence: CASSLKGVMTEAFF. Written as DNA, the CDR3 is TGTGCCAGCAGTTTAAAGGGGGTAATGACTGAAGCTTTCTTT.

This clone was seen a handful of times. The chain joins TRBV5-1 to TRBJ2-1; maybe TRBD2 (5 bases). V dropped 0 bases and J dropped 5 bases, with 9 bases sitting between them. CDR1 and CDR2 from the germline V gene are SGHRS and YFSETQ. This CDR3 is built from 14 residues. In nucleotides, the CDR3 is TGCGCCAGCAGCTTGGTTCTAGCAGACAATGAGCAGTTCTTC. Translating gives CASSLVLADNEQFF.

The rearrangement links TRBV2 to TRBJ1-6; D is unclear. Trimming shortened V by 9 bases and J by 7 bases, and 13 bases separated the two germline ends. CDR1 and CDR2 from the germline V gene are SNHLY and FYNNEI. The CDR3 loop spans 13 amino acids. CDR3 amino acids: CARQTETNSPLHF. The CDR3 DNA is TGTGCCAGACAGACTGAGACGAATTCACCCCTCCACTTT.

By share, this clone counts as medium-sized. The J gene is TRBJ2-7, the V gene TRBV5-4; 9 bases agree with TRBD1. This CDR3 spans 15 amino acids. The V segment lost 0 bases and the J segment 6 bases; nucleotides outside the gene matches: 7. Germline values: CDR1 SGHNT, CDR2 YYREEE (reference sequence). The CDR3: CASSLARDRVREQYF. CDR3 nucleotide sequence: TGTGCCAGCAGCTTGGCCCGGGACAGGGTCCGCGAGCAGTACTTC.

By sample fraction, this clone is medium-sized. V usage is TRBV2 and J usage is TRBJ1-2; weak D call: TRBD1 (6 bases). Trimming took off 10 bases at V and 6 bases at J, with 21 bases between the two ends. Germline CDR1 is SNHLY and CDR2 is FYNNEI. The CDR3 has 14 amino acids. CDR3 in amino acids: CAIFEGGLGDGYTF. CDR3 nucleotide sequence: TGTGCCATCTTCGAGGGGGGGCTTGGAGATGGCTACACCTTC.

Note on this clone: The junction differs from germline at one of its ends, possibly a read error. CDR3: CASRPSGYEQNF. CDR3 nucleotide sequence: TGTGCCAGCAGACCTAGCGGATACGAGCAGAACTTC. The chain recombines TRBV7-2 with TRBJ2-7; 7 bases line up with TRBD2. Germline V gene data show CDR1 as SGHTA and CDR2 as FQGNSA. CDR3 length: 12 amino acids.

This chain uses TRBV5-4 with TRBJ2-5; D uncertain. V was clipped by 1 base and J by 1 base, with 8 bases between them. CDR1 is SGHNT and CDR2 is YYREEE in the germline V gene (reference sequence). This CDR3 region has 14 residues. The CDR3 nucleotides are TGTGCCAGCAGCTTGAGTCAGCTCCAAGAGACCCAGTACTTC. Residues: CASSLSQLQETQYF.

J is TRBJ2-7 and V is TRBV15; 12 bases are shared with TRBD2. Trimming took 3 bases from V and 4 from J; bases not matched to a gene: 4. Germline-derived CDR1 and CDR2 are LNHNV and YYDKDF (reference sequence). There are 15 residues in the CDR3. CDR3 DNA sequence: TGTGCCACCAGCAGGACTAGCGGGAGCGCGTACGAGCAGTACTTC. Residues: CATSRTSGSAYEQYF.

Only one count was recorded for this clone. This rearrangement joins TRBV11-3 to TRBJ1-1; D unresolved. The CDR3 is 13 amino acids. Germline lookup yields CDR1 SGHNT and CDR2 YENEEA. V gave up 0 bases and J gave up 1 base, with 3 bases separating them. The DNA of the CDR3 is TGTGCCAGCAGCTTAGAGTCGAACACTGAAGCTTTCTTT. The encoded protein is CASSLESNTEAFF.

This chain uses TRBV7-3 with TRBJ1-3; tentative D call: TRBD1 (5 bases). CDR1 is SGHTA, CDR2 FQGTGA, per germline. The CDR3 totals 14 residues. V was shortened by 5 bases and J by 3 bases, with 11 bases between the two germline ends. The CDR3: CASSPQGGGNTIYF. Here the CDR3 DNA reads TGTGCCAGCAGCCCTCAGGGAGGTGGAAACACCATATATTTT.

Points on this clone: The sample has other DNA sequences that encode this CDR3 too. The chain combines TRBV18 with TRBJ2-7; tentatively, D is TRBD1 (5 bases). Germline V lookup: CDR1 KGHSH, CDR2 LQKENI. With 4 bases removed from V and 0 bases from J, the gap between germline ends came to 13 bases. The CDR3 contains 15 residues. The CDR3 spells CASSRGGDSSYEQYF. The CDR3 DNA is TGTGCCAGCTCACGGGGTGGCGACAGCTCCTACGAGCAGTACTTC.

This clone appeared once. The chain links TRBV28 to TRBJ2-7, with 16 bases that match TRBD2. Germline loops: CDR1 MDHEN, CDR2 SYDVKM. V shed 6 bases and J 5 bases; nucleotides not matched to a gene: 16. CDR3 length: 19 amino acids. The CDR3 DNA reads TGTGCCAGCAGGGGGGAACAATCGGGACTAGCGGGAGGGTATGACGAGCAGTACTTC. Protein sequence: CASRGEQSGLAGGYDEQYF.

In this sample, this clone turned up once. This chain uses TRBV23-1 with TRBJ1-3; D ambiguous. TRBV23-1 is filed as an ORF, its function uncertain. Trimming pared 6 bases from V and 2 bases from J, leaving 11 bases between. CDR3 length: 14 residues. The CDR3 loop reads CASSQDGTGNTIYF. CDR3 in DNA: TGCGCCAGCAGCCAAGATGGAACTGGAAACACCATATATTTT.

This clone was counted between two and nine times. The chain employs TRBV7-9 and TRBJ1-2; 7 positions agree with TRBD1. This CDR3 has 13 residues. The V and J ends lost 6 bases and 1 base, in that order; junction bases with no gene match: 2. Germline V gene sequence: CDR1 SEHNR, CDR2 FQNEAQ (reference sequence). DNA for the CDR3: TGTGCCAGCAGTTGGGACAGTAACTATGGCTACACCTTC. This codes for CASSWDSNYGYTF.

The genes are TRBV7-2 and TRBJ1-3, with D tentatively TRBD1 (6 bases). V shed 5 bases and J shed 0 bases, with 11 bases lying between them. Looked up from germline, CDR1 is SGHTA and CDR2 is FQGNSA. The CDR3 is made up of 15 amino acids. CDR3 bases: TGTGCCAGCAGCCCAGGGGTAGACTCTGGAAACACCATATATTTT. Amino acids: CASSPGVDSGNTIYF.

The chain links TRBV11-3 to TRBJ1-6; D uncertain. CDR3 size: 15 residues. Trimming stripped 5 bases from V and 5 bases from J, with 13 bases between. Germline V gene sequence: CDR1 SGHNT, CDR2 YENEEA. As DNA, the CDR3 is TGTGCCAGCAGCCTAGCAAGCAGTCATAATTCACCCCTCCACTTT. Protein sequence: CASSLASSHNSPLHF.

The V call is TRBV5-1, the J call TRBJ1-5; 8 nucleotides match TRBD1. With V trimmed by 5 bases and J by 3 bases, 1 base remained unmatched. CDR1 is SGHRS, CDR2 YFSETQ, per germline. The CDR3 consists of 13 residues. In DNA form, the CDR3 reads TGCGCCAGCAGACAGGGGGACAATCAGCCCCAGCATTTT. As protein: CASRQGDNQPQHF.

The chain couples TRBV7-2 to TRBJ2-1; 9 bases fit TRBD1. The V gene's germline CDR1 is SGHTA and CDR2 FQGNSA. The CDR3 has 15 amino acids. The V and J ends lost 5 bases and 4 bases, in that order; junction bases with no gene match: 6. As DNA, the CDR3 is TGTGCCAGCAGCGCCGACAGGGGGGGGTACAATGAGCAGTTCTTC. Protein product: CASSADRGGYNEQFF. Drawing the rest from reference TRBV7-2 and TRBJ2-1, the complete variable domain is GAGVSQSPSNKVTEKGKDVELRCDPISGHTALYWYRQSLGQGLEFLIYFQGNSAPDKSGLPSDRFSAERTGGSVSTLTIQRTQQEDSAVYLCASSADRGGYNEQFFGPGTRLTVL.

This chain connects TRBV5-1 to TRBJ2-2, with 13 bases aligning to TRBD2. V was pared by 4 bases and J by 2 bases, with 5 bases of the junction left unmatched. In germline, CDR1 is SGHRS, CDR2 YFSETQ. CDR3 length: 17 amino acids. CDR3 amino acids: CASSRRLAGGNTGELFF. Here the CDR3 DNA reads TGCGCCAGCAGCCGTCGACTAGCGGGAGGTAACACCGGGGAGCTGTTTTTT.

This rearrangement joins TRBV7-2 to TRBJ2-7; D perhaps matches TRBD1 (6 bases). In germline, CDR1 is SGHTA, CDR2 FQGNSA. This CDR3 is 14 amino acids long. The germline V and J ends were trimmed by 5 bases and 0 bases, with 11 bases remaining between them. The CDR3 protein is CASSQRTVSYEQYF. The CDR3 nucleotides are TGTGCCAGCAGCCAACGGACAGTCTCCTACGAGCAGTACTTC.